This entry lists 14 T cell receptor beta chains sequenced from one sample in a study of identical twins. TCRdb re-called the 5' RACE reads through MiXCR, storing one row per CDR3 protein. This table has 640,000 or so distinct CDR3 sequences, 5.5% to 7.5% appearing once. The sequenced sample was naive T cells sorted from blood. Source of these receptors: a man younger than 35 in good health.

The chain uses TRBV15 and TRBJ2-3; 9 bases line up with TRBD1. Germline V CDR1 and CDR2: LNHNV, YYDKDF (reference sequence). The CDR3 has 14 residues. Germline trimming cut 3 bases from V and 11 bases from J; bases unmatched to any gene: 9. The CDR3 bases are TGTGCCACCAGCAGCGAAACAGGGGGCGGGTTGCAGTATTTT. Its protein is CATSSETGGGLQYF.

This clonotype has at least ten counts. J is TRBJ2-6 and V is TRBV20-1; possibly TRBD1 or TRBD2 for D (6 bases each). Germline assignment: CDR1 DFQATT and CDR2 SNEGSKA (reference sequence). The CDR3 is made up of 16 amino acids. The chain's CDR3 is CSAEGGGLSGANVLTF. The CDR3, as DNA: TGCAGCGCAGAAGGAGGGGGGCTCTCTGGGGCCAACGTCCTGACTTTC.

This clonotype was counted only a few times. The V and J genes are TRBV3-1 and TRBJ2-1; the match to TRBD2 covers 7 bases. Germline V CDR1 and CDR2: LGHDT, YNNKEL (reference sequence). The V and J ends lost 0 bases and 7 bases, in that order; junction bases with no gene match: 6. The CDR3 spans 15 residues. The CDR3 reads CASSQDRQGGNEQFF. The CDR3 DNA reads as TGTGCCAGCAGCCAAGATAGGCAGGGAGGGAATGAGCAGTTCTTC.

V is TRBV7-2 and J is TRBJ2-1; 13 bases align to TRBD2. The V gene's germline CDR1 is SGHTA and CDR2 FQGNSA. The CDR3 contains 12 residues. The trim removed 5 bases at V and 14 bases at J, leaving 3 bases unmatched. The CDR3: CASSRTSGSKFF. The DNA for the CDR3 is TGTGCCAGCAGCCGGACTAGCGGGAGTAAGTTCTTC.

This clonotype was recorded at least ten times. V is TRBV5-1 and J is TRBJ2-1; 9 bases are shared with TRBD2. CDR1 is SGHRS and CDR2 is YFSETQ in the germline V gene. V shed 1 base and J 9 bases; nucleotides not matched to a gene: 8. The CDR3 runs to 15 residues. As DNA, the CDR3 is TGCGCCAGCAGCTTGAAGGCGGGAGGGGGACGTGAGCAGTTCTTC. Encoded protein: CASSLKAGGGREQFF.

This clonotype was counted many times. The chain's CDR3 is CATSRDSGEYEQYF. The DNA for the CDR3 is TGTGCCACCAGCAGAGATAGTGGAGAGTACGAGCAGTACTTC. The chain uses TRBV15 and TRBJ2-7; the D is unclear. Trimming removed 0 bases at V and 4 bases at J, with 10 bases between. There are 14 residues in the CDR3. Germline values: CDR1 LNHNV, CDR2 YYDKDF (reference sequence).

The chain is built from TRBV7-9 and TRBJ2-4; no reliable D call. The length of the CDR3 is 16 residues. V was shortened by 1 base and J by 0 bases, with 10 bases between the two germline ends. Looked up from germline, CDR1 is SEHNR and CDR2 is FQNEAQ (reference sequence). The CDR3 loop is CASSLVENLAKNIQYF. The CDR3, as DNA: TGTGCCAGCAGCTTAGTGGAGAATTTAGCCAAAAACATTCAGTACTTC.

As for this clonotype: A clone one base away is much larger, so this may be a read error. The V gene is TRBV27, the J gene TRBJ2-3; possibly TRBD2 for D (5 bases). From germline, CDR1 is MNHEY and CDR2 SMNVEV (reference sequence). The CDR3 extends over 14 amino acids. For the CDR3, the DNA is TGTGCCAGCAGTGAGCGGCTAGTTACAGATAGGCAGTATTTT. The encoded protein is CASSERLVTDRQYF.

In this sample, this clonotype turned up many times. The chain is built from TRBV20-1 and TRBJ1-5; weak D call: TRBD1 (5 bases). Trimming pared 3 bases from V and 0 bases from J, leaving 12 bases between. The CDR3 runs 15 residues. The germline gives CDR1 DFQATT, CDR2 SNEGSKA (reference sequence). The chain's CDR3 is CSASSGPYSNQPQHF. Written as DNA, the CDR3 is TGCAGTGCTAGCTCGGGACCGTATAGCAATCAGCCCCAGCATTTT.

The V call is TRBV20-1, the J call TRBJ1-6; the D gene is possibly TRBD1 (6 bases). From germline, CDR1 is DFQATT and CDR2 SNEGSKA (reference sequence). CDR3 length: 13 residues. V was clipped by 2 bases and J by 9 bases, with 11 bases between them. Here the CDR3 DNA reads TGCAGTGCTAGAAGGGGGGCCGGTTCACCCCTCCACTTT. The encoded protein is CSARRGAGSPLHF.

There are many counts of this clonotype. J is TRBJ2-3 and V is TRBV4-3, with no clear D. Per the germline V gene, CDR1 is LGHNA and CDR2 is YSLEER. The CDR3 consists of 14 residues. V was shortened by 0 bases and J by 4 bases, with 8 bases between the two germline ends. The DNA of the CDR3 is TGCGCCAGCAGCCAAGATTACTCGGCAGATACGCAGTATTTT. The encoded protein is CASSQDYSADTQYF.

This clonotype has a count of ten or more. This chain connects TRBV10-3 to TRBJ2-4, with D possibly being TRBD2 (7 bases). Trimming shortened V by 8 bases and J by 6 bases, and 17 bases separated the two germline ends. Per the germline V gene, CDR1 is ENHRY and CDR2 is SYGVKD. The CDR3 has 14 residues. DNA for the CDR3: TGTGCCATCTCTGGGGGGGCAAATGGAAACATTCAGTACTTC. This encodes CAISGGANGNIQYF.

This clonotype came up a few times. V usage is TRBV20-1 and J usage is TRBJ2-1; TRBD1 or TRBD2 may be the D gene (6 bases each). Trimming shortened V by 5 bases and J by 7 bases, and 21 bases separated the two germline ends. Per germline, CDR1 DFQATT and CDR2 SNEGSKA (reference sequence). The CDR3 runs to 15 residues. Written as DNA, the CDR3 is TGCAGTGCTCCTAAGGGGGGCTCCTCGGGGAATGAGCAGTTCTTC. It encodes CSAPKGGSSGNEQFF.

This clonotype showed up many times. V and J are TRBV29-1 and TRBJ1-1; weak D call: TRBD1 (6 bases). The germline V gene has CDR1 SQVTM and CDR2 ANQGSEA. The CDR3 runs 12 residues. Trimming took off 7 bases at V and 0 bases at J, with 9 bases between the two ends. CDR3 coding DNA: TGCAGCGCCGGACAGATGAACACTGAAGCTTTCTTT. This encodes CSAGQMNTEAFF.